What follows describes a single T cell receptor beta chain. Its antigen is currently unknown. The data derive from a study of response to subunit inactivated influenza vaccine. Notes on the study in general: New T cells are recruited in small numbers by each seasonal influenza vaccination, according to the authors' suggestion.

TCRdb re-derived calls from the RT-PCR reads in MiXCR, one entry per CDR3 protein. The sample carries 500,000 to 750,000 distinct CDR3 sequences, approximately 15% recorded once. The germline CDR1 and CDR2 sequences are SGHDT and YYEEEE. The CDR3 totals 13 residues. Trimming left V 4 bases short and J 4 bases short, with 11 bases between. J is TRBJ1-2 and V is TRBV5-6; D is ambiguous. The sequences come from PBMCs from blood, collected 11 to 12 days after vaccination. The source is a man aged 50 to 60 who received an inactivated influenza vaccine. CDR3 region: CASSHDGTYGYTF. In DNA, the CDR3 is TGTGCCAGCAGCCACGACGGAACCTATGGCTACACCTTC.